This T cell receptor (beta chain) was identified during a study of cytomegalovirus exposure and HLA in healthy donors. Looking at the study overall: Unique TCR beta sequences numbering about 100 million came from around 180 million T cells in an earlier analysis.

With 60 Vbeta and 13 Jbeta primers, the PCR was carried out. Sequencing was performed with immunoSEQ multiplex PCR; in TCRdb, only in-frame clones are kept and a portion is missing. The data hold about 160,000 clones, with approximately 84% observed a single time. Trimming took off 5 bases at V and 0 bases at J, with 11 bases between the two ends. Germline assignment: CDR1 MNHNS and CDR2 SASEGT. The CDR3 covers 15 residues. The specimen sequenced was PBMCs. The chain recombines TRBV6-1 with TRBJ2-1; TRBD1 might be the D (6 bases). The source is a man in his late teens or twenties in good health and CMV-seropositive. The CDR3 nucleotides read TGTGCCAGCAGTCCAACAGGGAACTCCTACAATGAGCAGTTCTTC. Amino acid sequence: CASSPTGNSYNEQFF.